Detailed here is one T cell receptor beta chain. This clonotype was detected only a few times. Its antigen target is currently unknown. The record has no base qualities; no much larger clone is one base away. The library was prepared using 5' RACE. TCRdb names Illumina HiSeq 2500 as the instrument used. The second PCR ran for about 6 to 12 cycles and used a J-beta primer mix along with a sample-barcoded 5' primer. A unique molecular identifier was introduced onto each TCR beta cDNA molecule by a template-switch 5' adaptor carrying 12 random nucleotides. At least 3 million CDR3-containing paired-end reads were obtained from each sample. All of the RNA was converted into first-strand cDNA using the Mint cDNA synthesis kit, with a TRBC-specific oligonucleotide serving as the primer. After uracil-DNA glycosylase treatment, a first 18-cycle PCR used universal primers M1SS and BC2_uni_R on all cDNA. In the paper's pipeline: Each sample was normalized by randomly selecting 1 million high-quality reads, each carrying a distinct molecular identifier. Reads sharing molecular identifiers were discarded rather than binned into consensus sequences. MiTCR, set to a Q25 quality threshold and the strictest error-elimination algorithm, was used for CDR3 identification, clonotype clustering and error correction. A nonparametric unseen species model with Euler transformation was used to estimate a lower bound on total TCR beta diversity. TCRdb itself trimmed the public reads at Q25 with fastp, ran MiXCR and retained productive beta chains. CDR3 protein sequences are deduplicated, and each keeps its most common genes and DNA. The V and J calls shown here were made by TCRdb, not taken from the authors' results. This sample lists about 800,000 distinct CDR3 sequences; around a quarter were detected once. The top ten hold 3% to 4% of the sample.

These data originate in a study of blood T cells in healthy people across ages (dated by TCRdb to between 2014 and 2017). Looking at the study overall: In model experiments, template switching captured about one uniquely barcoded TCR beta cDNA molecule for every two T cells. The study measured age-related changes in TCR beta repertoire diversity using deep sequencing normalized with unique cDNA molecular identifiers. The donors were divided into four age groups: young (average about 15 years), middle-aged (about 40), aged (approximately 62) and long-lived (approximately 74). For two donors (one aged 18 to 29 and one aged 80 or older), the study analyzed two additional independent replicas of 1 million unique cDNA reads from the same blood draw. Beyond this particular receptor, the publication reports: Because donor CMV infection status was unknown, age-related changes in expanded clonotypes were potentially confounded. The percentage of naive T cells measured by flow cytometry correlated strongly with observed TCR beta diversity. Conclusive comparison of naive and antigen-experienced compartments was prevented by the profiling of bulk unsorted PBMCs. The long-lived group showed more naive CD4+ T cells, fewer expanded clones and increased TCR diversity than the aged group, suggesting age selection. Observed TCR beta diversity per million T cells fell roughly linearly with age, and a significant reduction was already apparent by age about 43. Estimates of total diversity based on one million sequenced T cells were regarded as lower bounds and as underestimates.

Systemically healthy Caucasian individuals from Russia, some 40 in total and aged roughly 6 to 100 years, were included as donors. Approximately 10 milliliters of peripheral blood were collected from each donor into EDTA-treated Vacutainer tubes. Ficoll-Paque density-gradient centrifugation was used to isolate PBMCs, with at least 6.5 million obtained per sample. Total RNA was extracted from PBMCs with Trizol reagent, with at least 5.5 micrograms obtained per sample. For every donor, an aliquot of PBMCs went through flow cytometry to measure the percentages of naive CD45RAhigh/CD27high T cells. The CDR3 sequence holds 15 residues, the cysteine and phenylalanine included. Only the CDR3 DNA is retained, 45 bases long and in frame from the first base. The CDR1 and CDR2 encoded by the germline V gene (reference sequence) are SGHAT and FQDESV. V is clipped by 1 base and J by 2 bases, and the sequence between their germline boundaries is 12 bases long.

The same sample was also used in a study of T cells of mothers and their children. As noted in the second study: Nine systemically healthy Caucasian individuals served as donors, namely three mothers together with their six children. cDNA synthesis consumed the entire amount of extracted RNA, loaded at around 1.5 ug RNA in each 15 ul reaction. Sample barcodes and 2-4 random nucleotides were added via the M1S primer in the second PCR. More than 8 million TCR beta CDR3 reads were obtained from each mother, and roughly 3.1 million reads were obtained from each child. TCR recombination output is similarly shaped by thymic selection in related and unrelated pairs, with a minor effect exerted by inherited differences. Normalized repertoire overlap was always slightly but never significantly higher in related than unrelated mother-child pairs. With a sensitivity of approximately 100 clones per million clonotypes, no persistent microchimeric T cell clones were detected. In the study, deep NGS was used to compare the TCR beta repertoires of mothers and children, and features distinguishing related mother-child pairs from unrelated individuals were sought. On average, the children were about 12 +/- 4 years old, while the mothers were approximately 41 +/- 4 years old. Libraries were sequenced on Illumina HiSeq 2000 with 100+100 nt paired-end reads after adapter ligation with NEBNext reagents. Mother and child libraries were prepared a month apart and sequenced in separate runs to prevent cross-contamination. Each donor had between roughly 450,000 and 2,100,000 distinct TCR beta clonotypes identified. Naive TCR beta clonotypes were estimated from low-frequency clonotypes matched to each donor's FACS-determined naive share, without sorting.

The receptor comes from a boy younger than 18 in good health. The rearrangement joined TRBV11-1 to TRBJ2-7, with the D segment identity uncertain. Specimen: blood. The DNA reads as follows: TGTGCCAGCAGCTTAGAGGTTGGCGTTACCTACGAGCAGTACTTC. It specifies CASSLEVGVTYEQYF.